This entry lists 23 T cell receptor beta chains sequenced from one sample in a study of cytomegalovirus exposure and HLA in healthy donors. PCR involved 60 Vbeta and 13 Jbeta primers. Generated by immunoSEQ multiplex PCR, the TCRdb table keeps only in-frame clones and is missing some. Of 150,000 to 200,000 clones in the sample, approximately 85% were seen once. Source material: PBMCs. These receptors were collected from a man in his fifties or sixties in good health and CMV-seropositive.

This rearrangement joins TRBV6-1 to TRBJ2-3; 9 nucleotides agree with TRBD1. Germline CDR1 is MNHNS and CDR2 is SASEGT. This CDR3 has 16 amino acids. V trimming: 0 bases; J trimming: 5 bases; junction bases outside the gene matches: 6. CDR3 DNA sequence: TGTGCCAGCAGTGAAGCGGACAGGGGAGGTAAAGATACGCAGTATTTT. Its protein is CASSEADRGGKDTQYF.

This sequence joins TRBV7-2 and TRBJ2-7; 13 bases match TRBD2. The CDR3 spans 15 residues. Germline CDR1 reads SGHTA; CDR2 reads FQGNSA. V was pared by 5 bases and J by 5 bases, with 6 bases of the junction left unmatched. The CDR3 reads CASSPLAGGLHEQYF. The DNA of the CDR3 is TGTGCCAGCAGCCCACTAGCGGGGGGGCTCCACGAGCAGTACTTC.

The chain joins TRBV6-1 to TRBJ2-7; a weak D match, TRBD2 (6 bases). Per germline, CDR1 MNHNS and CDR2 SASEGT. V shed 5 bases and J shed 6 bases, with 17 bases lying between them. The CDR3 is 14 residues long. In DNA, the CDR3 is TGTGCCAGCAGTTCCCCTTGGACGGAGGGCGAGCAGTACTTC. Its protein product is CASSSPWTEGEQYF.

This clone turned up a few times. J is TRBJ1-1 and V is TRBV27, with D maybe TRBD1 (5 bases). CDR1 is MNHEY and CDR2 is SMNVEV in the germline V gene (reference sequence). The CDR3 is 15 residues long. Deletions cut 2 bases from V and 4 bases from J, with 14 bases between. The CDR3 sequence: CASSLISNRGTEAFF. CDR3 sequence (DNA): TGTGCCAGCAGTTTAATCTCGAATAGGGGCACTGAAGCTTTCTTT.

The chain links TRBV7-2 to TRBJ1-2; no definite D call. V lost 3 bases to trimming and J lost 0 bases, with 14 bases between them. The germline V gene has CDR1 SGHTA and CDR2 FQGNSA. The CDR3 runs to 16 residues. In DNA form, the CDR3 reads TGTGCCAGCAGCTTCCCTGGAGGTACAGCTAACTATGGCTACACCTTC. Its protein is CASSFPGGTANYGYTF.

The chain has TRBV9 and TRBJ1-1; the D gene is possibly TRBD1 (5 bases). Germline CDR1 and CDR2: SGDLS and YYNGEE. The CDR3 length is 14 residues. Trimming took 3 bases from V and 7 from J, leaving 16 bases between them. CDR3 protein: CASSGTWGGGEAFF. CDR3 DNA sequence: TGTGCCAGCAGCGGGACATGGGGCGGGGGTGAAGCTTTCTTT.

The V gene is TRBV15, the J gene TRBJ1-1; D is unresolved. The V and J ends lost 8 bases and 0 bases respectively, with 10 bases between them. From germline, CDR1 is LNHNV and CDR2 YYDKDF (reference sequence). The CDR3 extends over 13 amino acids. CDR3 amino acids: CATRLGVNTEAFF. In nucleotides, the CDR3 is TGTGCCACCCGCCTCGGGGTGAACACTGAAGCTTTCTTT. Full variable domain (remainder filled in from reference TRBV15 and TRBJ1-1): DAMVIQNPRYQVTQFGKPVTLSCSQTLNHNVMYWYQQKSSQAPKLLFHYYDKDFNNEADTPDNFQSRRPNTSFCFLDIRSPGLGDTAMYLCATRLGVNTEAFFGQGTRLTVV.

This clone was seen a single time. The chain employs TRBV11-2 and TRBJ2-1; tentatively, D is TRBD2 (7 bases). In germline, CDR1 is SGHAT, CDR2 FQNNGV. The V end was cut by 1 base, the J end by 8 bases, with 12 bases between. This CDR3 is built from 14 residues. The CDR3 is CASSLVQGGDEQFF. In DNA, the CDR3 is TGTGCCAGCAGCTTAGTTCAAGGGGGGGATGAGCAGTTCTTC.

The V call is TRBV11-2, the J call TRBJ2-1, with 8 bases that match TRBD2. From germline, CDR1 is SGHAT and CDR2 FQNNGV. The CDR3 has 16 amino acids. After removal of 6 bases from V and 1 base from J, the junction contained 8 bases not matched to a gene. The CDR3 DNA reads TGTGCCAGCAGGTACGGGGGGGAGGGTTCCTACAATGAGCAGTTCTTC. Its translation: CASRYGGEGSYNEQFF.

The rearrangement uses TRBV6-5 and TRBJ1-6; 8 bases match TRBD1. CDR1 is MNHEY, CDR2 SVGAGI, per germline. CDR3 size: 15 residues. The ends lost 0 bases at V and 9 bases at J; junction bases unmatched: 4. The CDR3 is CASSYSDRGGSPLHF. In DNA form, the CDR3 reads TGTGCCAGCAGTTACTCTGACAGGGGAGGTTCACCCCTCCACTTT.

The sample holds a few counts of this clone. This chain uses TRBV23-1 with TRBJ1-5, with TRBD1 matching over 7 bases. TRBV23-1 is assigned to the ORF class and has an uncertain function. This CDR3 is built from 14 residues. V lost 4 bases to trimming and J lost 7 bases; unmatched junction nucleotides: 7. The CDR3 sequence: CASSPDRAEQPQHF. The CDR3 region has the DNA TGCGCCAGCAGTCCTGACAGGGCGGAACAGCCCCAGCATTTT.

This rearrangement joins TRBV14 to TRBJ2-7; D is uncertain. Per germline, CDR1 SGHDN and CDR2 FVKESK. The CDR3 covers 14 residues. The germline V and J ends were trimmed by 5 bases and 3 bases, with 14 bases remaining between them. CDR3 sequence reads: CASSFSEADYEQYF. In DNA form, the CDR3 reads TGTGCCAGCAGCTTTTCCGAGGCGGACTACGAGCAGTACTTC. The whole variable domain, remainder taken from reference TRBV14 and TRBJ2-7, is EAGVTQFPSHSVIEKGQTVTLRCDPISGHDNLYWYRRVMGKEIKFLLHFVKESKQDESGMPNNRFLAERTGGTYSTLKVQPAELEDSGVYFCASSFSEADYEQYFGPGTRLTVT.

The chain uses TRBV5-1 and TRBJ1-1; D ambiguous. The CDR3 has 16 residues. Germline V gives CDR1 SGHRS, CDR2 YFSETQ. V shed 4 bases and J shed 1 base, with 17 bases lying between them. The CDR3 is CASSPSTGAQNTEAFF. The CDR3 region has the DNA TGCGCCAGCAGCCCGTCTACGGGAGCCCAGAACACTGAAGCTTTCTTT. Supplemented by reference TRBV5-1 and TRBJ1-1, the full variable domain reads KAGVTQTPRYLIKTRGQQVTLSCSPISGHRSVSWYQQTPGQGLQFLFEYFSETQRNKGNFPGRFSGRQFSNSRSEMNVSTLELGDSALYLCASSPSTGAQNTEAFFGQGTRLTVV.

The chain is built from TRBV19 and TRBJ2-2, with TRBD1 matching over 8 bases. V lost 8 bases and J lost 4; bases outside the gene matches: 6. From germline, CDR1 is LNHDA and CDR2 SQIVND (reference sequence). This CDR3 has 14 residues. The CDR3 region is CASAQGAGTGELFF. CDR3 sequence (DNA): TGTGCCAGTGCGCAGGGGGCGGGCACCGGGGAGCTGTTTTTT. The entire variable domain, with the rest obtained from reference TRBV19 and TRBJ2-2, is as follows: DGGITQSPKYLFRKEGQNVTLSCEQNLNHDAMYWYRQDPGQGLRLIYYSQIVNDFQKGDIAEGYSVSREKKESFPLTVTSAQKNPTAFYLCASAQGAGTGELFFGEGSRLTVL.

This chain uses TRBV29-1 with TRBJ2-5, with 7 bases matching TRBD2. Germline values: CDR1 SQVTM, CDR2 ANQGSEA. This CDR3 contains 13 residues. For the CDR3, the DNA is TGCTCCAAGACGGACGGGGGGTTTGAGACCCAGTACTTC. Translated: CSKTDGGFETQYF.

The V gene is TRBV7-9, the J gene TRBJ2-2; tentative D call: TRBD2 (7 bases). This CDR3 is 17 amino acids long. V was clipped by 1 base and J by 0 bases, with 12 bases between them. The germline gives CDR1 SEHNR, CDR2 FQNEAQ (reference sequence). CDR3 amino acids: CASSLGWEGANTGELFF. The CDR3 DNA reads as TGTGCCAGCAGCTTAGGATGGGAGGGGGCGAACACCGGGGAGCTGTTTTTT.

V usage is TRBV6-1 and J usage is TRBJ1-5; no definite D call. Germline V gene lookup returns CDR1 MNHNS and CDR2 SASEGT. The germline V and J ends were trimmed by 4 bases and 6 bases, with 13 bases remaining between them. This CDR3 is built from 14 residues. The chain's CDR3 is CASSADGGRQPQHF. CDR3 bases: TGTGCCAGCAGTGCGGACGGAGGACGTCAGCCCCAGCATTTT.

V and J are TRBV5-1 and TRBJ2-1; possibly TRBD2 for D (5 bases). CDR3 length: 15 amino acids. V shed 4 bases and J shed 6 bases, with 17 bases lying between them. CDR1 and CDR2 from the germline V gene are SGHRS and YFSETQ. CDR3 nucleotide sequence: TGCGCCAGCAGCACGAGGACTCCTCGAGCCAATGAGCAGTTCTTC. Its protein product is CASSTRTPRANEQFF.

The V gene is TRBV6-5, the J gene TRBJ1-2, with TRBD1 identical over 8 bases. V gave up 5 bases and J gave up 8 bases; unmatched junction bases: 7. Germline lookup yields CDR1 MNHEY and CDR2 SVGAGI. The CDR3 is made up of 13 amino acids. Here the CDR3 DNA reads TGTGCCAGCAGTCGACAGGGGAGGGGAGGCTACACCTTC. Translated: CASSRQGRGGYTF.

J is TRBJ2-5 and V is TRBV5-4; no clear D gene. Trimming shortened V by 7 bases and J by 4 bases, and 17 bases separated the two germline ends. Germline lookup yields CDR1 SGHNT and CDR2 YYREEE (reference sequence). This CDR3 has 14 residues. As DNA, the CDR3 is TGTGCCAGCCAAGCGAGTCCGGTCCCAGAGACCCAGTACTTC. Its protein product is CASQASPVPETQYF.

The rearrangement joins TRBV5-1 to TRBJ2-3; D gene unclear. The germline V and J ends were trimmed by 6 bases and 0 bases, with 14 bases remaining between them. CDR1 is SGHRS and CDR2 is YFSETQ in the germline V gene. The CDR3 runs 15 residues. This CDR3 is CASNSLSTSTDTQYF. CDR3 nucleotide sequence: TGCGCCAGCAACTCCCTGAGCACTAGCACAGATACGCAGTATTTT.

This clone appeared a few times. V usage is TRBV27 and J usage is TRBJ2-1; TRBD1 might be the D (5 bases). The CDR3 length is 12 residues. CDR1 MNHEY and CDR2 SMNVEV come from the germline V gene (reference sequence). With 2 bases removed from V and 7 bases from J, the gap between germline ends came to 6 bases. The CDR3 loop is CASSLRGNEQFF. CDR3 DNA sequence: TGTGCCAGCAGTTTAAGGGGAAATGAGCAGTTCTTC.

The chain is built from TRBV2 and TRBJ2-5; D perhaps matches TRBD2 (6 bases). Near its end, the DNA agrees better with TRBJ2-7, so the J call may be wrong. This CDR3 is 13 amino acids long. Germline-derived CDR1 and CDR2 are SNHLY and FYNNEI. The CDR3 region has the DNA TGTGCCAGCAGCTACGGGAGATACTACGAGCAGTACTTC. Protein sequence: CASSYGRYYEQYF.